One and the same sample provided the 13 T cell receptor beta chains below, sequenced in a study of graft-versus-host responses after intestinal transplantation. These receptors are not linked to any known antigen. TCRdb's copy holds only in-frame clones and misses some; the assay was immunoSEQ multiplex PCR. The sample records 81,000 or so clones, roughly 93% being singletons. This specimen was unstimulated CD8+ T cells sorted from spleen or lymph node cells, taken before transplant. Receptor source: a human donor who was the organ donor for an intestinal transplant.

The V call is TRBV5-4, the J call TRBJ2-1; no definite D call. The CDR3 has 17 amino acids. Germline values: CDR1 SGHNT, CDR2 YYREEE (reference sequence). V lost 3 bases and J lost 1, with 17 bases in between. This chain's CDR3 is CASSWSPGLWSYNEQFF. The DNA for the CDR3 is TGTGCCAGCAGCTGGTCCCCCGGGTTGTGGTCCTACAATGAGCAGTTCTTC. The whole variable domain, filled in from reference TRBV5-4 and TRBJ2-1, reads ETGVTQSPTHLIKTRGQQVTLRCSSQSGHNTVSWYQQALGQGPQFIFQYYREEENGRGNFPPRFSGLQFPNYSSELNVNALELDDSALYLCASSWSPGLWSYNEQFFGPGTRLTVL.

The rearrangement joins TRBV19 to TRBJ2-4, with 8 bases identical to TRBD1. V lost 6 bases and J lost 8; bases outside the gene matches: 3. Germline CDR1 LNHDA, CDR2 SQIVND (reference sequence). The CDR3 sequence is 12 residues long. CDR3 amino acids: CASSRGPDIQYF. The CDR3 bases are TGTGCCAGTAGCAGGGGGCCGGACATTCAGTACTTC.

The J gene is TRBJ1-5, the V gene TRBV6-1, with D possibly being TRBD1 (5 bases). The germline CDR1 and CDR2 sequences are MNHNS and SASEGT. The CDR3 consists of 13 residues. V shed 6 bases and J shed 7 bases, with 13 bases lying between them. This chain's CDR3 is CASSAGRGQPQHF. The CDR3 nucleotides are TGTGCCAGCAGCGCAGGGCGTGGGCAGCCCCAGCATTTT.

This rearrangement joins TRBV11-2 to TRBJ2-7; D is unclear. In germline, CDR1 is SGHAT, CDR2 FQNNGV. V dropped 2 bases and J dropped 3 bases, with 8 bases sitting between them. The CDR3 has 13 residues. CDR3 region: CASSLSSLYEQYF. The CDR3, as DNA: TGTGCCAGCAGCTTATCCAGTCTCTACGAGCAGTACTTC.

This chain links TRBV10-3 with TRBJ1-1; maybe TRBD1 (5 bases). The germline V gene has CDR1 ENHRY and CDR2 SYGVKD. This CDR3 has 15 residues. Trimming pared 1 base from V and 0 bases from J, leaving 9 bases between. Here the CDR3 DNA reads TGTGCCATCAGTGAGTTTAAGGGGTTGAACACTGAAGCTTTCTTT. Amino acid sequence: CAISEFKGLNTEAFF.

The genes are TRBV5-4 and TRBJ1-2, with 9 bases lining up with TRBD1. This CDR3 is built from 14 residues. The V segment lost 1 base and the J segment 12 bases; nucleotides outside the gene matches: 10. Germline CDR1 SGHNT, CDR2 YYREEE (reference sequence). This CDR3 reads CASSLSDRGSSDTF. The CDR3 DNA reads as TGTGCCAGCAGCTTGTCGGACAGGGGTAGTTCGGACACCTTC. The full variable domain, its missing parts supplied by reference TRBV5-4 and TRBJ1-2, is ETGVTQSPTHLIKTRGQQVTLRCSSQSGHNTVSWYQQALGQGPQFIFQYYREEENGRGNFPPRFSGLQFPNYSSELNVNALELDDSALYLCASSLSDRGSSDTFGSGTRLTVV.

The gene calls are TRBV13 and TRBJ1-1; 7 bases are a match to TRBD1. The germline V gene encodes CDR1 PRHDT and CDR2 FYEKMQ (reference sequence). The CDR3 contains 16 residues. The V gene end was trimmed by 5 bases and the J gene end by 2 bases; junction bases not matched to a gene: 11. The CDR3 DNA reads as TGTGCCAGCAGCCTGGCAGGGGGACCATTTAACACTGAAGCTTTCTTT. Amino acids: CASSLAGGPFNTEAFF.

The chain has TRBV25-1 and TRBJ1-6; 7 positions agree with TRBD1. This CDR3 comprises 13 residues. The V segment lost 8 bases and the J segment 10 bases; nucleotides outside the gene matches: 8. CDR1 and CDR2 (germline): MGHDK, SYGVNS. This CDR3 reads CASGLTGHSPLHF. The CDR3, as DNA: TGTGCCAGCGGTCTGACAGGGCACTCACCCCTCCACTTT.

The CDR3 DNA reads TGTGCCAGCAGTTTGACAGACAATCAGCCCCAGCATTTT. Protein: CASSLTDNQPQHF. The rearrangement uses TRBV28 and TRBJ1-5; a weak D match, TRBD1 (5 bases). The length of the CDR3 is 13 residues. V was clipped by 3 bases and J by 3 bases, with 6 bases between them. The germline V gene has CDR1 MDHEN and CDR2 SYDVKM.

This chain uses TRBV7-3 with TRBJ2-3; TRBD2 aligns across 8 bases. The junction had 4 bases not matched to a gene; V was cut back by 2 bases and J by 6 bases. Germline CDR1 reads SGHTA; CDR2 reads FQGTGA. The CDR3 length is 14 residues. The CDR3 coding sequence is TGTGCCAGCAGCTTAGGGCTAGCGGGCGATACGCAGTATTTT. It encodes CASSLGLAGDTQYF.

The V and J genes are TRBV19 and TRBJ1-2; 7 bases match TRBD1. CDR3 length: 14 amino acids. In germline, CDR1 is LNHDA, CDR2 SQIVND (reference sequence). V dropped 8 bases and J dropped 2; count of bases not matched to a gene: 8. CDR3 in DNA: TGTGCCAGTGGGCCGGACAGGCTGAACTATGGCTACACCTTC. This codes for CASGPDRLNYGYTF. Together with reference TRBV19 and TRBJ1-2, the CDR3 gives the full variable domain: DGGITQSPKYLFRKEGQNVTLSCEQNLNHDAMYWYRQDPGQGLRLIYYSQIVNDFQKGDIAEGYSVSREKKESFPLTVTSAQKNPTAFYLCASGPDRLNYGYTFGSGTRLTVV.

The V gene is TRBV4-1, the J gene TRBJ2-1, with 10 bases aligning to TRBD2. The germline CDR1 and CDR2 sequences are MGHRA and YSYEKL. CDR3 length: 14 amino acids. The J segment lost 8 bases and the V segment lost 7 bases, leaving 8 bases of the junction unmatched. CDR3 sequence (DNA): TGCGCCAGCAACCCAGCGGGAGGGGTAGATGAGCAGTTCTTC. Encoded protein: CASNPAGGVDEQFF.

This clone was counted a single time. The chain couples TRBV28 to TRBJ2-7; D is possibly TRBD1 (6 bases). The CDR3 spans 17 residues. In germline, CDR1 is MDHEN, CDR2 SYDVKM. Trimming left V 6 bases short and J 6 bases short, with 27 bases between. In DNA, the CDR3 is TGTGCCAGCAGGGATACGACCGGGACACTCGTCAAGGGCGAGCAGTACTTC. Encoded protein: CASRDTTGTLVKGEQYF.